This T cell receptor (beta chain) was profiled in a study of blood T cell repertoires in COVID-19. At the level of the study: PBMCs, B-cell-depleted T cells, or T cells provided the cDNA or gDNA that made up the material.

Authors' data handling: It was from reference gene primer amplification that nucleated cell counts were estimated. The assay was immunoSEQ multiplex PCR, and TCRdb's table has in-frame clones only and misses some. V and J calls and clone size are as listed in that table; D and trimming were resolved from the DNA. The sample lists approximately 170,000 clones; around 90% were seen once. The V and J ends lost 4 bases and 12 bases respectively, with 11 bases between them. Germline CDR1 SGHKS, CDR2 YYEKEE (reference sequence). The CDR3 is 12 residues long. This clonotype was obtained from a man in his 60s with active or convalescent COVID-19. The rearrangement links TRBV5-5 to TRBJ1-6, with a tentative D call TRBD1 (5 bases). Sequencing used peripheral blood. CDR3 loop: CASSPWQGPLHF. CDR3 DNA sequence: TGTGCCAGCAGCCCGTGGCAGGGACCCCTCCACTTT.